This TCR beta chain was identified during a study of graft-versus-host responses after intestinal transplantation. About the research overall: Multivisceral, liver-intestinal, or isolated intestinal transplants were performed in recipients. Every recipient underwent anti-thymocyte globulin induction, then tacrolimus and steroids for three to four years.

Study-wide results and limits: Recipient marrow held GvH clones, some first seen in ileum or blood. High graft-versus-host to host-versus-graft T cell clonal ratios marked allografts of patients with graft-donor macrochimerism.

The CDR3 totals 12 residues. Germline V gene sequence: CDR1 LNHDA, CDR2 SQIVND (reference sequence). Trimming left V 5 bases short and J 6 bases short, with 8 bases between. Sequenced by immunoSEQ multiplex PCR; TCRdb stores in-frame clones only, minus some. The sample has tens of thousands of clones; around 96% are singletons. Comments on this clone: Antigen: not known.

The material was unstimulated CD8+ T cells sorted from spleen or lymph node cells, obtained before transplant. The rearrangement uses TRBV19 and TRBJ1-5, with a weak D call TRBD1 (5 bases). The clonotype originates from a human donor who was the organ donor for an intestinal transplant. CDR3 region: CASSPGIQPQHF. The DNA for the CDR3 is TGTGCCAGTAGTCCAGGGATTCAGCCCCAGCATTTT.